This record concerns one T cell receptor beta chain sequence. What it binds is unknown. The data stem from a study of cytomegalovirus exposure and HLA in healthy donors. General study points: Most TCR sequences showed up rarely, but some public TCRs showed up in many donors. TCR beta chains numbering some 160 were designated cytomegalovirus-associated.

Only in-frame clones appear in the TCRdb table, and some are missing; sequencing was by immunoSEQ multiplex PCR. The data contain some 210,000 clones, 80% to 90% of them singletons. The V end lost 3 bases, the J end lost 10 bases, and 14 bases lay between the germline ends. The CDR3 consists of 13 residues. Germline V gene lookup returns CDR1 LNHDA and CDR2 SQIVND (reference sequence). The sequence derives from a woman aged 18 to 35 in good health and CMV-seropositive. This chain connects TRBV19 to TRBJ2-3; the D gene is possibly TRBD2 (5 bases). The sequenced material came from PBMCs. This CDR3 is CASSISGIRSQYF. CDR3 nucleotides: TGTGCCAGTAGTATTTCGGGGATAAGGTCGCAGTATTTT.